Shown below are 29 T cell receptor beta chains from a single sample sequenced in a study of Graves' ophthalmopathy and Graves' hyperthyroidism. Scientists amplified the TCR beta CDR3 regions from RNA transcripts. HTBI-primed RT-PCR formed the first round, and a multiplex PCR formed the second. TCRdb ran MiXCR on the multiplex PCR reads and lists one entry per CDR3 protein. Seen here are approximately 640,000 distinct CDR3 sequences, roughly two fifths observed once, and the top ten hold more than 2.5%. Sequenced: peripheral blood. The receptors derive from an adult man with Graves' ophthalmopathy.

The chain is built from TRBV29-1 and TRBJ2-5; possible D gene TRBD1, 6 bases. CDR1 is SQVTM, CDR2 ANQGSEA, per germline. This CDR3 is 13 amino acids long. V was shortened by 8 bases and J by 7 bases, with 20 bases between the two germline ends. The CDR3 is CSLRGTLVVTQYF. DNA for the CDR3: TGCAGCCTCAGAGGGACACTAGTGGTGACCCAGTACTTC.

As for this clonotype: Being one base from a much bigger clone, this may be a read error. CDR3 sequence reads: CASQAGWRVGELFF. As DNA, the CDR3 is TGTGCCAGCCAGGCGGGATGGAGGGTCGGGGAGCTGTTTTTT. The rearrangement links TRBV2 to TRBJ2-2; D perhaps matches TRBD2 (6 bases). V was pared by 8 bases and J by 7 bases, with 17 bases between. This CDR3 contains 14 residues. Germline V lookup: CDR1 SNHLY, CDR2 FYNNEI.

The J gene is TRBJ1-1, the V gene TRBV7-2; maybe TRBD1 (6 bases). From germline, CDR1 is SGHTA and CDR2 FQGNSA. V gave up 4 bases and J gave up 6 bases, with 15 bases separating them. This CDR3 spans 14 amino acids. CDR3 DNA sequence: TGTGCCAGCAGCTCCGGACAGATTTACGCTGAAGCTTTCTTT. Its translation is CASSSGQIYAEAFF.

Many counts were recorded for this clonotype. The genes are TRBV5-5 and TRBJ1-5, with unresolved D. The germline V and J ends were trimmed by 0 bases and 2 bases, with 9 bases remaining between them. Germline V lookup: CDR1 SGHKS, CDR2 YYEKEE (reference sequence). The CDR3 length is 15 residues. CDR3: CASSLAGRGNQPQHF. The DNA for the CDR3 is TGTGCCAGCAGCTTGGCCGGGAGGGGCAATCAGCCCCAGCATTTT.

The chain combines TRBV19 with TRBJ2-1, with 7 bases identical to TRBD2. The CDR3 extends over 13 amino acids. Losses at the gene ends were 5 bases for V and 7 bases for J; bases not matched to a gene: 5. CDR1 LNHDA and CDR2 SQIVND come from the germline V gene (reference sequence). The CDR3 here is CASSVTSSNEQFF. Here the CDR3 DNA reads TGTGCCAGTAGTGTGACTAGCTCTAATGAGCAGTTCTTC.

This clonotype was observed at least ten times. A read error may explain this, as a much larger clone is one base away. The chain combines TRBV29-1 with TRBJ1-1; the D gene is possibly TRBD1 (5 bases). In germline, CDR1 is SQVTM, CDR2 ANQGSEA. V was cut by 6 bases and J by 0 bases, with 14 bases left in between. This CDR3 comprises 14 residues. The CDR3 coding sequence is TGCAGCGTCCCCCTCGGGACGGTGAACACTGAAGCTTTCTTT. Translated: CSVPLGTVNTEAFF.

The chain couples TRBV5-5 to TRBJ2-7, with 8 nucleotides matching TRBD2. V trimming: 6 bases; J trimming: 5 bases; junction bases outside the gene matches: 16. The CDR3 consists of 16 residues. Germline-derived CDR1 and CDR2 are SGHKS and YYEKEE (reference sequence). The CDR3 sequence is CASTPAGGWKTHEQYF. CDR3 nucleotides: TGTGCCAGCACCCCCGCGGGAGGATGGAAGACCCACGAGCAGTACTTC.

This clonotype showed up many times. The chain is built from TRBV7-3 and TRBJ2-2; D remains unclear. The V end lost 2 bases, the J end lost 4 bases, and 8 bases lay between the germline ends. The CDR3 contains 14 residues. Germline loops: CDR1 SGHTA, CDR2 FQGTGA. CDR3 loop: CASSLGPLTGELFF. In nucleotides, the CDR3 is TGTGCCAGCAGCTTAGGGCCCCTCACCGGGGAGCTGTTTTTT.

This clonotype was picked up many times. The genes are TRBV7-8 and TRBJ2-6; D ambiguous. From germline, CDR1 is SGHVS and CDR2 FQNEAQ. The CDR3 length is 17 residues. V was trimmed by 1 base and J by 2 bases, leaving 12 bases between them. As DNA, the CDR3 is TGTGCCAGCAGCTTAGTAGGGAACAGACCTGGGGCCAACGTCCTGACTTTC. As protein: CASSLVGNRPGANVLTF.

This clonotype has only a few counts. This chain uses TRBV7-9 with TRBJ2-2; D might be TRBD1 (7 bases). The CDR3 is 15 amino acids. The germline gives CDR1 SEHNR, CDR2 FQNEAQ (reference sequence). The V gene lost 2 bases and the J gene lost 6 bases, with 13 bases spanning the gap. Here the CDR3 reads CASSLQGGIAGELFF. For the CDR3, the DNA is TGTGCCAGCAGCTTACAGGGGGGAATCGCCGGGGAGCTGTTTTTT.

The genes are TRBV24-1 and TRBJ1-5, with 8 bases matching TRBD1. CDR3 length: 15 residues. Trimming cost V 5 bases and J 7 bases; bases outside gene matches: 9. Germline V gene data show CDR1 as KGHDR and CDR2 as SFDVKD. The CDR3 nucleotides are TGTGCCACCAGTGCGCGGGACAGGATCAAACAGCCCCAGCATTTT. This gives the protein CATSARDRIKQPQHF.

CDR3 in amino acids: CASSILAGESIYF. In DNA form, the CDR3 reads TGTGCCAGTAGTATATTGGCAGGGGAAAGTATATATTTT. The V gene is TRBV19, the J gene TRBJ1-3; D is perhaps TRBD1 (6 bases). Germline lookup yields CDR1 LNHDA and CDR2 SQIVND (reference sequence). V lost 2 bases, J lost 13 bases, and 15 bases lay in between. There are 13 residues in the CDR3.

As to this clonotype: Being one base from a much bigger clone, this may be a read error. The chain is built from TRBV19 and TRBJ1-5; D is ambiguous. Germline V lookup: CDR1 LNHDA, CDR2 SQIVND (reference sequence). V lost 7 bases and J 7 bases, leaving 11 bases between the germline ends. The CDR3 extends over 12 amino acids. The CDR3 sequence is CASIIRGQPQHF. CDR3 coding DNA: TGTGCCAGTATTATTCGAGGACAGCCCCAGCATTTT.

In its sample, this clonotype was seen once. The chain uses TRBV10-3 and TRBJ2-5; TRBD2 matches 13 bases. The CDR3 consists of 14 residues. Looked up from germline, CDR1 is ENHRY and CDR2 is SYGVKD. V lost 8 bases and J lost 7; bases outside the gene matches: 7. The CDR3 loop reads CAISTLAGGGTQYF. For the CDR3, the DNA is TGTGCCATCTCGACACTAGCGGGAGGGGGGACCCAGTACTTC.

With respect to this clonotype: The germline gene is not matched at one end of the junction; a read error may be the cause. J is TRBJ1-3 and V is TRBV7-9, with TRBD1 matching over 7 bases. Germline CDR1 SEHNR, CDR2 FQNEAQ (reference sequence). This CDR3 is 14 amino acids long. The DNA of the CDR3 is TGCGCCAGCAGCCTCAAGACAGGGAGAAACACCATATATTTT. It translates to CASSLKTGRNTIYF.

A note on this clonotype: Being one base from a much bigger clone, this may be a read error. This chain joins TRBV7-3 and TRBJ2-7; D is possibly TRBD1 or TRBD2 (5 bases each). Germline V gives CDR1 SGHTA, CDR2 FQGTGA. This CDR3 comprises 17 residues. Trimming took off 1 base at V and 9 bases at J, with 25 bases between the two ends. CDR3 nucleotides: TGTGCCAGCAGCTTAATCAGGGCGGGTCGGATGTTCCACGGGCAGTACTTC. It specifies CASSLIRAGRMFHGQYF.

The sample holds a few counts of this clonotype. Mismatch with germline at one junction end may stem from a read error. CDR3 protein: CASSYSSSIKETQYF. The CDR3 nucleotides are TGTGCCAGCAGTTACTCGAGTTCGATTAAAGAGACCCAGTACTTC. This sequence joins TRBV10-3 and TRBJ2-5; D uncertain. The CDR3 runs 15 residues. In germline, CDR1 is ENHRY, CDR2 SYGVKD.

Worth noting for this clonotype: The junction departs from the called germline gene at one end, perhaps through a read error. The chain couples TRBV7-8 to TRBJ2-2; 8 nucleotides match TRBD1. The CDR3 runs 17 residues. Germline CDR1 is SGHVS and CDR2 is FQNEAQ. CDR3 amino acids: CASSHPSRTGRTGELFF. In DNA form, the CDR3 reads TGCGCCAGCAGCCACCCTTCCCGGACAGGGCGCACCGGGGAGCTGTTTTTT.

This clonotype was detected ten times or more. CDR3 sequence reads: CASSSRDRDSPLHF. The DNA of the CDR3 is TGTGCCAGCAGCTCCCGGGACAGAGACTCACCCCTCCACTTT. The chain couples TRBV9 to TRBJ1-6; 7 bases line up with TRBD1. Per germline, CDR1 SGDLS and CDR2 YYNGEE. V gave up 4 bases and J gave up 10 bases; unmatched junction bases: 8. The CDR3 is made up of 14 amino acids. Based on the CDR3 plus reference TRBV9 and TRBJ1-6, the full variable domain is DSGVTQTPKHLITATGQRVTLRCSPRSGDLSVYWYQQSLDQGLQFLIQYYNGEERAKGNILERFSAQQFPDLHSELNLSSLELGDSALYFCASSSRDRDSPLHFGNGTRLTVT.

This clonotype came up many times. This sequence joins TRBV7-9 and TRBJ2-5; no reliable D call. V dropped 3 bases and J dropped 4 bases, with 6 bases sitting between them. Germline CDR1 SEHNR, CDR2 FQNEAQ (reference sequence). The CDR3 covers 12 residues. The CDR3 is CASSFSRETQYF. The DNA of the CDR3 is TGTGCCAGCAGCTTCAGCAGAGAGACCCAGTACTTC.

The chain uses TRBV5-1 and TRBJ2-5, with TRBD1 matching 8 bases. This CDR3 comprises 16 residues. The V gene end was trimmed by 0 bases and the J gene end by 4 bases; junction bases not matched to a gene: 8. From germline, CDR1 is SGHRS and CDR2 YFSETQ. DNA for the CDR3: TGCGCCAGCAGCTTGGCCGCGGGACAGGTTTTAGAGACCCAGTACTTC. Translating gives CASSLAAGQVLETQYF.

As for this clonotype: A much larger clone is a single base away; this may be a read error. The chain recombines TRBV20-1 with TRBJ2-7; a possible D gene is TRBD1 (5 bases). The V gene lost 3 bases and the J gene lost 2 bases, with 14 bases spanning the gap. The CDR3 has 14 amino acids. CDR1 and CDR2 from the germline V gene are DFQATT and SNEGSKA (reference sequence). The CDR3 region is CSARGLTGAYEQYF. The CDR3 DNA reads as TGCAGTGCTAGGGGGCTGACTGGGGCCTACGAGCAGTACTTC.

The chain combines TRBV12-3 or TRBV12-4 with TRBJ2-5; D not resolved. The CDR3 runs 13 residues. The V end lost 2 bases, the J end lost 5 bases, and 9 bases lay between the germline ends. Here the CDR3 reads CASSLNDMETQYF. The CDR3 DNA reads TGTGCCAGCAGTTTAAACGATATGGAGACCCAGTACTTC.

The rearrangement joins TRBV12-3 or TRBV12-4 to TRBJ1-4; 7 nucleotides align to TRBD1. The CDR3 loop spans 16 amino acids. J lost 8 bases, V lost 1 base, and 10 bases had no gene match. CDR3 in DNA: TGTGCCAGCAGTTTAGAGGGGGCAAGGGCGCGGGAAAAACTGTTTTTT. Its protein is CASSLEGARAREKLFF.

The V and J genes are TRBV29-1 and TRBJ1-2, with D possibly TRBD1 on 6 matching bases. Deletions cut 6 bases from V and 8 bases from J, with 10 bases between. Per the germline V gene, CDR1 is SQVTM and CDR2 is ANQGSEA. CDR3 length: 10 residues. CDR3 sequence (DNA): TGCAGCGTCACAGGGATGGGCTACACCTTC. It codes for CSVTGMGYTF.

This clonotype was observed at least ten times. The V call is TRBV10-3, the J call TRBJ1-1, with D possibly matching TRBD1 (6 bases). The length of the CDR3 is 13 residues. The germline CDR1 and CDR2 sequences are ENHRY and SYGVKD. V was trimmed by 9 bases and J by 1 base, leaving 12 bases between them. The CDR3 DNA sequence: TGTGCCATTCACAGGGAGGGGAACACTGAAGCTTTCTTT. The encoded protein is CAIHREGNTEAFF.

CDR3 DNA: TGTGCCAGCAGTTTCCCCCAGGGGCGGGGCAACGAGCAGTACTTC. It is translated as CASSFPQGRGNEQYF. The chain employs TRBV12-3 or TRBV12-4 and TRBJ2-7; D tentatively fits TRBD1 or TRBD2 (6 bases each). V dropped 3 bases and J dropped 5 bases, with 17 bases sitting between them. The CDR3 extends over 15 amino acids.

This clonotype showed up just a few times. The J gene is TRBJ1-5, the V gene TRBV4-1, with TRBD1 as a possible D gene (5 bases). Trimming removed 0 bases at V and 4 bases at J, with 13 bases between. Germline loops: CDR1 MGHRA, CDR2 YSYEKL. This CDR3 region has 16 residues. The CDR3 here is CASSQDRVAGNQPQHF. The CDR3 nucleotides are TGCGCCAGCAGCCAAGATCGGGTGGCAGGGAATCAGCCCCAGCATTTT.

This clonotype was picked up many times. The CDR3 sequence: CASSVAGGAQETQYF. CDR3 nucleotides: TGTGCCAGCAGCGTAGCAGGAGGGGCACAAGAGACCCAGTACTTC. The J gene is TRBJ2-5, the V gene TRBV9; possibly TRBD2 for D (6 bases). The CDR3 totals 15 residues. V shed 0 bases and J shed 2 bases, with 11 bases lying between them. Germline CDR1 SGDLS, CDR2 YYNGEE. Filled out from reference TRBV9 and TRBJ2-5, the complete variable domain reads DSGVTQTPKHLITATGQRVTLRCSPRSGDLSVYWYQQSLDQGLQFLIQYYNGEERAKGNILERFSAQQFPDLHSELNLSSLELGDSALYFCASSVAGGAQETQYFGPGTRLLVL.